Following are 26 T cell receptor beta chains from one sample sequenced in a study of shared clonotypes between healthy human individuals. Sequenced by immunoSEQ multiplex PCR; TCRdb stores in-frame clones only, minus some. The data contain 450,000 to 500,000 clones, 78% of them singletons. The specimen sequenced was PBMCs. The receptor source for this set is a woman aged 40 to 50 in good health. Some clones in this sample may be carry-over from other donors' samples.

V usage is TRBV11-3 and J usage is TRBJ2-1, with 11 positions matching TRBD2. The CDR3 covers 15 residues. The germline gives CDR1 SGHNT, CDR2 YENEEA. Trimming cost V 0 bases and J 5 bases; bases outside gene matches: 0. The CDR3 coding sequence is TGTGCCAGCAGCTTAGATAGCGGGAGGGACAATGAGCAGTTCTTC. Amino acid sequence: CASSLDSGRDNEQFF. The whole variable domain, filled in from reference TRBV11-3 and TRBJ2-1, reads EAGVVQSPRYKIIEKKQPVAFWCNPISGHNTLYWYLQNLGQGPELLIRYENEEAVDDSQLPKDRFSAERLKGVDSTLKIQPAELGDSAVYLCASSLDSGRDNEQFFGPGTRLTVL.

This clone was seen more than once but under ten times. A junction boundary mismatches the germline segment, possibly from a read error. This chain uses TRBV7-7 with TRBJ2-7; no clear D. Germline V gives CDR1 SSHAT, CDR2 FNYEAQ (reference sequence). The CDR3 is 13 residues long. CDR3 protein: CASSSSLVAEQYF. In DNA, the CDR3 is TGTGCTAGCAGCTCCTCGCTAGTGGCCGAGCAGTACTTC.

In its sample, this clone was seen once. A much more abundant neighbour one base away suggests this may be a read error. This sample also contains other DNA sequences that code for the same CDR3. This sequence joins TRBV5-1 and TRBJ1-3; D is perhaps TRBD1 (6 bases). CDR3 length: 14 amino acids. The V gene's germline CDR1 is SGHRS and CDR2 YFSETQ. CDR3 DNA: TGCGCCAGCAGCCCACAGGGTTCTGGAAACACCATATACTTT. It specifies CASSPQGSGNTIYF.

The V gene is TRBV7-2, the J gene TRBJ2-7; D is ambiguous. Germline V gives CDR1 SGHTA, CDR2 FQGNSA. The CDR3 spans 14 residues. V was clipped by 3 bases and J by 3 bases, with 12 bases between them. Written as DNA, the CDR3 is TGTGCCAGCAGCTTCTTGCCAGCAAACTACGAGCAGTACTTC. As protein: CASSFLPANYEQYF.

The chain combines TRBV28 with TRBJ2-5, with TRBD2 identical over 9 bases. The CDR3 loop spans 16 amino acids. Germline CDR1 reads MDHEN; CDR2 reads SYDVKM. V gave up 6 bases and J gave up 1 base; unmatched junction bases: 9. CDR3 residues: CASRGTSRGLQETQYF. CDR3 in DNA: TGTGCCAGCAGGGGGACTAGCAGGGGCCTCCAAGAGACCCAGTACTTC.

Written as DNA, the CDR3 is TGTGCCATCAGGGTGGCGCCGGAGGAAAAACTGTTTTTT. Translation gives CAIRVAPEEKLFF. The J gene is TRBJ1-4, the V gene TRBV10-3; D unresolved. V lost 6 bases, J lost 8 bases, and 13 bases lay in between. The CDR3 sequence is 13 residues long. Germline lookup yields CDR1 ENHRY and CDR2 SYGVKD.

The chain uses TRBV10-3 and TRBJ1-5, with TRBD1 as a possible D gene (6 bases). CDR3 length equals 17 residues. V was clipped by 0 bases and J by 8 bases, with 20 bases between them. Germline V CDR1 and CDR2: ENHRY, SYGVKD. In DNA, the CDR3 is TGTGCCATCAGTGAGTCCCCTAATACAGGGTCCACGGAGCCCCAGCATTTT. This gives the protein CAISESPNTGSTEPQHF.

This clone was counted a few times. The chain uses TRBV28 and TRBJ1-4, with no clear D. Per germline, CDR1 MDHEN and CDR2 SYDVKM. The length of the CDR3 is 15 residues. Trimming stripped 6 bases from V and 0 bases from J, with 11 bases between. In nucleotides, the CDR3 is TGTGCCAGCAGAGGGTCGGGGACAACTAATGAAAAACTGTTTTTT. This codes for CASRGSGTTNEKLFF.

CDR3 amino acids: CASSEAGTGNTGELFF. The CDR3 DNA reads TGTGCCAGCAGCGAGGCCGGGACAGGGAACACCGGGGAGCTGTTTTTT. J is TRBJ2-2 and V is TRBV7-3; 8 nucleotides agree with TRBD1. The J segment lost 1 base and the V segment lost 5 bases, leaving 6 bases of the junction unmatched. This CDR3 has 16 residues. Germline CDR1 SGHTA, CDR2 FQGTGA.

This clone occurred a few times. J is TRBJ1-5 and V is TRBV30; D uncertain. Germline CDR1 reads GTSNPN; CDR2 reads SVGIG (reference sequence). This CDR3 comprises 13 residues. V lost 1 base to trimming and J lost 5 bases, with 9 bases between them. The CDR3 DNA is TGTGCCTGGAGTGCGTCATTTGATCAGCCCCAGCATTTT. Amino acid sequence: CAWSASFDQPQHF.

This clone has ten or more counts. Other DNA sequences in this specimen translate into the identical CDR3. The chain links TRBV10-2 to TRBJ1-1; D call uncertain. The V end lost 6 bases, the J end lost 11 bases, and 16 bases lay between the germline ends. Germline V gene data show CDR1 as WSHSY and CDR2 as SAAADI. The CDR3 consists of 12 residues. CDR3 sequence: CASRAMDQRAFF. CDR3 nucleotides: TGCGCCAGCAGAGCTATGGACCAGCGGGCTTTCTTT.

The chain employs TRBV19 and TRBJ1-1; 11 nucleotides align to TRBD1. V was pared by 3 bases and J by 1 base, with 4 bases of the junction left unmatched. Germline V CDR1 and CDR2: LNHDA, SQIVND (reference sequence). CDR3 size: 16 residues. The CDR3: CASSMWTGGTNTEAFF. The CDR3 nucleotides read TGTGCCAGTAGTATGTGGACAGGGGGCACGAACACTGAAGCTTTCTTT.

This chain joins TRBV9 and TRBJ2-7; 9 bases fit TRBD2. The CDR3 runs to 12 residues. The germline CDR1 and CDR2 sequences are SGDLS and YYNGEE. Unmatched junction bases numbered 2, after V lost 7 bases and J lost 3 bases. Here the CDR3 DNA reads TGTGCCAGCGGCGGGGGGGACTACGAGCAGTACTTC. Translation gives CASGGGDYEQYF. Drawing the rest from reference TRBV9 and TRBJ2-7, the complete variable domain is DSGVTQTPKHLITATGQRVTLRCSPRSGDLSVYWYQQSLDQGLQFLIQYYNGEERAKGNILERFSAQQFPDLHSELNLSSLELGDSALYFCASGGGDYEQYFGPGTRLTVT.

This clone is a singleton in its sample. The chain couples TRBV5-1 to TRBJ2-7; 8 nucleotides agree with TRBD1. Trimming removed 4 bases from V and 4 bases from J; junction bases left unmatched: 10. This CDR3 has 15 amino acids. Germline lookup yields CDR1 SGHRS and CDR2 YFSETQ. The CDR3 sequence is CASSRGGQGLYEQYF. Here the CDR3 DNA reads TGCGCCAGCAGCCGGGGAGGACAGGGTCTTTACGAGCAGTACTTC.

J is TRBJ1-2 and V is TRBV19; TRBD1 agrees at 8 bases. In germline, CDR1 is LNHDA, CDR2 SQIVND (reference sequence). V lost 10 bases, J lost 2 bases, and 3 bases stayed unmatched. CDR3 length: 12 residues. The CDR3 bases are TGTGCCACCGACAGGGGAAACTATGGCTACACCTTC. It codes for CATDRGNYGYTF.

This chain uses TRBV28 with TRBJ2-7; tentatively, D is TRBD1 (6 bases). V was cut by 6 bases and J by 4 bases, with 13 bases left in between. The CDR3 is made up of 13 amino acids. The germline V gene has CDR1 MDHEN and CDR2 SYDVKM. CDR3 protein: CASSPLGAYEQYF. The DNA of the CDR3 is TGTGCCAGCAGCCCTCTGGGGGCATACGAGCAGTACTTC.

This clone was seen a few times. The same CDR3 arises from other DNA sequences in this sample as well. This chain links TRBV5-1 with TRBJ2-5; possible D gene TRBD1, 6 bases. Germline V gene data show CDR1 as SGHRS and CDR2 as YFSETQ. The CDR3 runs to 13 residues. Trimming stripped 4 bases from V and 0 bases from J, with 7 bases between. The CDR3, as DNA: TGCGCCAGCAGCAGGGACAACCAAGAGACCCAGTACTTC. Translated: CASSRDNQETQYF.

The gene calls are TRBV27 and TRBJ2-7; D is possibly TRBD1 or TRBD2 (5 bases each). The CDR3 extends over 13 amino acids. V was clipped by 1 base and J by 7 bases, with 11 bases between them. CDR1 is MNHEY, CDR2 SMNVEV, per germline (reference sequence). In DNA, the CDR3 is TGTGCCAGCAGTTTATTAGGGACGGGGGAGCAGTACTTC. It is translated as CASSLLGTGEQYF.

The chain joins TRBV4-3 to TRBJ2-5, with 7 bases aligning to TRBD2. The V gene end was trimmed by 3 bases and the J gene end by 4 bases; junction bases not matched to a gene: 5. The V gene's germline CDR1 is LGHNA and CDR2 YSLEER. The CDR3 contains 14 residues. CDR3 protein: CASSQRTSGETQYF. CDR3 nucleotides: TGCGCCAGCAGCCAGAGGACTAGTGGAGAGACCCAGTACTTC.

V and J are TRBV7-9 and TRBJ2-1, with D maybe TRBD2 (7 bases). There are 19 residues in the CDR3. CDR1 SEHNR and CDR2 FQNEAQ come from the germline V gene (reference sequence). The germline V and J ends were trimmed by 1 base and 0 bases, with 19 bases remaining between them. The CDR3, as DNA: TGTGCCAGCAGCTTAGAGGGGGGGCCAAGCCAATACTCCTACAATGAGCAGTTCTTC. It yields the protein CASSLEGGPSQYSYNEQFF.

V usage is TRBV19 and J usage is TRBJ2-5; no clear D. The CDR3 is made up of 13 amino acids. The V gene's germline CDR1 is LNHDA and CDR2 SQIVND (reference sequence). The V gene lost 3 bases and the J gene lost 4 bases, with 9 bases spanning the gap. DNA for the CDR3: TGTGCCAGTAGTATGCGGCCGTCAGAGACCCAGTACTTC. It specifies CASSMRPSETQYF.

This clone was detected many times. This chain links TRBV4-2 with TRBJ2-7; tentative D call: TRBD2 (6 bases). The CDR3 totals 14 residues. The V end was cut by 2 bases, the J end by 0 bases, with 8 bases between. CDR1 and CDR2 (germline): LGHNA, YNFKEQ. CDR3 DNA: TGTGCCAGCAGCCAATCCGGGAGCTCCTACGAGCAGTACTTC. Its translation is CASSQSGSSYEQYF.

This sequence joins TRBV6-5 and TRBJ2-1, with D perhaps given as TRBD1 or TRBD2 (5 bases each). Looked up from germline, CDR1 is MNHEY and CDR2 is SVGAGI. Trimming took off 6 bases at V and 6 bases at J, with 12 bases between the two ends. The CDR3 has 13 residues. The CDR3 is CASSGTSPNEQFF. DNA for the CDR3: TGTGCCAGCAGCGGGACGTCTCCCAATGAGCAGTTCTTC.

The V and J genes are TRBV2 and TRBJ2-3, with 8 bases identical to TRBD2. Germline trimming cut 6 bases from V and 4 bases from J; bases unmatched to any gene: 9. CDR1 is SNHLY, CDR2 FYNNEI, per germline. The CDR3 is 15 residues long. The CDR3 loop reads CASSRLAGFPDTQYF. The CDR3 region has the DNA TGTGCCAGCAGCAGATTAGCGGGATTCCCAGATACGCAGTATTTT.

The V gene is TRBV7-8, the J gene TRBJ1-5; D unresolved. Per germline, CDR1 SGHVS and CDR2 FQNEAQ. The germline V and J ends were trimmed by 0 bases and 5 bases, with 14 bases remaining between them. The CDR3 length is 16 residues. The CDR3 loop reads CASSLAPEGGHQPQHF. The CDR3 DNA reads as TGTGCCAGCAGCTTAGCGCCCGAGGGTGGACATCAGCCCCAGCATTTT.

This clone was counted only a few times. The CDR3 protein is CASSVGVITDTQYF. CDR3 sequence (DNA): TGTGCCAGCAGCGTAGGGGTGATCACAGATACGCAGTATTTT. The chain links TRBV9 to TRBJ2-3, with D unclear. CDR1 is SGDLS, CDR2 YYNGEE, per germline. CDR3 length equals 14 residues. Trimming left V 0 bases short and J 2 bases short, with 7 bases between.